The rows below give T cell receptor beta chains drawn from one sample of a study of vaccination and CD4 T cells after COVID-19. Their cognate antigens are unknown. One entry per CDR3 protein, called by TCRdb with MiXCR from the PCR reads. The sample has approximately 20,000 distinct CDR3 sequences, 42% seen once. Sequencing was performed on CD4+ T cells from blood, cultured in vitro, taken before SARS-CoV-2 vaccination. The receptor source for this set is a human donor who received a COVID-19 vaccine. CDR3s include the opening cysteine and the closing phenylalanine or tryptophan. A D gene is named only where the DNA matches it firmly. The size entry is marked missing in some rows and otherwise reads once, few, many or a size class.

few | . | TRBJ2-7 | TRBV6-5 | TGTGCCAGCAGTTACTCGGCTTACACCATCTACGAGCAGTACTTC | CASSYSAYTIYEQYF
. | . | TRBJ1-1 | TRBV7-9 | TGTGCCAGCCGGGGGGGTAACACTGAAGCTTTCTTT | CASRGGNTEAFF
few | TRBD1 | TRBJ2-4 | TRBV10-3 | TGTGCCATCAGTGAGTCAGGGACAGCCTCCTACTTC | CAISESGTASYF
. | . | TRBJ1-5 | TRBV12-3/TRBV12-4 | TGTGCCAGCAGGGGGCAGGGCAATCAGCCCCAGCATTTT | CASRGQGNQPQHF
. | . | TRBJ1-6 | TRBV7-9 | TGTGCCAGCAGCTTAGTGGCAGGCACTAATTCACCCCTCCACTTT | CASSLVAGTNSPLHF
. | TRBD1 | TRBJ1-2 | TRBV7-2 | TGTGCCAGCAGCCCACACAGGGGGACCTACAGCGGGCGATATGGCTACACCTTC | CASSPHRGTYSGRYGYTF
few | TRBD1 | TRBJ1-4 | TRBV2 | TGTGCCAGCAGGACAGGGGGCAATGAAAAACTGTTTTTT | CASRTGGNEKLFF
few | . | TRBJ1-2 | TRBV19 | TGTGCCAGTAGTATCGGGCCACCACGGCCACCTGCCTATGGCTACACCTTC | CASSIGPPRPPAYGYTF
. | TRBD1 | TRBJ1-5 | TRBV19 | TGTGCCAGTAGTCGCACAGGGGGCGCAAATAGCAATCAGCCCCAGCATTTT | CASSRTGGANSNQPQHF
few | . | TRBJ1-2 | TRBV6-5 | TGTGCCAGCAGTTACTCGAGGGGGAGAGCGGATGGCTACACCTTC | CASSYSRGRADGYTF
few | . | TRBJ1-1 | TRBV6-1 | TGTGCCAGCAGTGAACACACAATAAACACTGAAGCTTTCTTT | CASSEHTINTEAFF
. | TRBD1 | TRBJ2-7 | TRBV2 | TGTGCCAGCACCCTAAGACAGGGGGCAATCTCCGAGCAGTACTTC | CASTLRQGAISEQYF
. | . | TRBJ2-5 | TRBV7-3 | TGTGCCAGCTCCTTTAGGGGGGGGAACAAACGAGAGACCCAGTACTTC | CASSFRGGNKRETQYF
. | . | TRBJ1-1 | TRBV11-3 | TGTGCCAGCAGCCTAGGGCTCCCGAAAGCTTTCTTT | CASSLGLPKAFF
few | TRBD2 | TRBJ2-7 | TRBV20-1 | TGCAGTGCTAGAGATGACGGGACTAGCTCTATCAAGCAGTACTTC | CSARDDGTSSIKQYF
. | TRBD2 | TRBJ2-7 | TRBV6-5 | TGTGCCAGCAGCTACCGAGGACCAAGCGGGGGATACGAGCAGTACTTC | CASSYRGPSGGYEQYF
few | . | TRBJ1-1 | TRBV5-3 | TGTGCCAGCAGCTTGGATCCTAGGACTGAAGCTTTCTTT | CASSLDPRTEAFF
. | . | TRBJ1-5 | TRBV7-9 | TGTGCCAGCAGCTCTCTCGGGGCAGGGGTTAGCAATCAGCCCCAGCATTTT | CASSSLGAGVSNQPQHF
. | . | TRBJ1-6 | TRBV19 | TGTGCCAGTAGTATTAGGGGACAAAATTCACCCCTCCACTTT | CASSIRGQNSPLHF
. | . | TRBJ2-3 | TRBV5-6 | TGTGCCAGCAGCTTGGCCGACCTCTCGGGGCAGTATTTT | CASSLADLSGQYF
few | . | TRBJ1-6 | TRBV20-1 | TGCAGTGCTATTGACTCCTATAATTCACCCCTCCACTTT | CSAIDSYNSPLHF
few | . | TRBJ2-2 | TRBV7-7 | TGTGCCAGCAGGAGGGGGACCGGGGAGCTGTTTTTT | CASRRGTGELFF
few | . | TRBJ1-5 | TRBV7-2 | TGTGCCAGCAGCTTAGGGCACAGGGCCCAGCCCCAGCATTTT | CASSLGHRAQPQHF
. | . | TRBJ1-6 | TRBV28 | TGTGCCAGCAGTTTTCGGGGATCGGATTCACCCCTCCACTTT | CASSFRGSDSPLHF
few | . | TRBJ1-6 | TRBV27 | TGTGCCAGCAGTTCGTCGCGGAACGGTGTTTCACCCCTCCACTTT | CASSSSRNGVSPLHF
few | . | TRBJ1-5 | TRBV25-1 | TGTGCCAGCACCGTCCGGGGCGGGGAGACTAGCAATCAGCCCCAGCATTTT | CASTVRGGETSNQPQHF
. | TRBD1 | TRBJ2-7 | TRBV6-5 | TGTGCCAGCAGTTTGACAGGGGTTCCCTACGAGCAGTACTTC | CASSLTGVPYEQYF
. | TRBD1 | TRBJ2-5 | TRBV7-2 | TGTGCCAGCGGCTTACAGGGGGGACGGGAGACCCAGTACTTC | CASGLQGGRETQYF
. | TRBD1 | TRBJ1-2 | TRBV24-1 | TGTGCCACCAGTGACCTCGACAGGGAGACTGGCTACACCTTC | CATSDLDRETGYTF
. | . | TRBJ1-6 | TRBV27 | TGTGCCAGCAGAAAATTGTACGTCCGGGACAAGAATTCACCCCCCCACTTT | CASRKLYVRDKNSPPHF
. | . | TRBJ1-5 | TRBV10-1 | TGCGCCAGCAGTGATCCGGGCAAGCATAGCAATCAGCCCCAGCATTTT | CASSDPGKHSNQPQHF
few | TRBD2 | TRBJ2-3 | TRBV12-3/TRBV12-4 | TGTGCCAGCAGGCCCACTAGCGGATCAGATACGCAGTATTTT | CASRPTSGSDTQYF
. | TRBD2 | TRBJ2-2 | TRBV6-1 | TGTGCCAGCCGCACTAGCGACTACACCGGGGAGCTGTTTTTT | CASRTSDYTGELFF
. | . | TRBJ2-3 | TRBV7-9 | TGTGCCAGCAGCTTAGCCGGGGAAGGGATAAGCACAGATACGCAGTATTTT | CASSLAGEGISTDTQYF
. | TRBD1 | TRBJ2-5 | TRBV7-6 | TGTGCCAGCACCAGGACAGGGTCCGAGACCCAGTACTTC | CASTRTGSETQYF
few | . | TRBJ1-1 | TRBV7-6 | TGTGCCAGCAGCTTAATTTCTGCCGGGCAGATCATGAACACTGAAGCTTTCTTT | CASSLISAGQIMNTEAFF
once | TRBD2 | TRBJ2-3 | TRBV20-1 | TGCAGTGCTAGACCCCTAGCGGGGGGTACGCAGTATTTT | CSARPLAGGTQYF
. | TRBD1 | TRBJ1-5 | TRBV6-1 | TGTGCCAGCGGGACAGGGGGTTTTGGGGGTCAGCCCCAGCATTTT | CASGTGGFGGQPQHF
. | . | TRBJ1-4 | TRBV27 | TGTGCCAGCAGTCCTGGACCGACCATTACAACTAATGAAAAACTGTTTTTT | CASSPGPTITTNEKLFF
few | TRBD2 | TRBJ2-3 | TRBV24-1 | TGTGCCACCAGTGATCCCCTCGCTAGCGGGGGGGCAGATGATACGCAGTATTTT | CATSDPLASGGADDTQYF
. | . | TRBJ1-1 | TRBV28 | TGTGCCAGCAGCCCCTCTTTCTCTTTTATGAACACTGAAGCTTTCTTT | CASSPSFSFMNTEAFF
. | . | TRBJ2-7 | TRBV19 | TGTGCCAGTACCCAAAGGGGGGGCTGGGACGAGCAGTACTTC | CASTQRGGWDEQYF
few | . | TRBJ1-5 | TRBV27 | TGTGCCAGCAGCCGGAGCGGAGGCAATCAGCCCCAGCATTTT | CASSRSGGNQPQHF
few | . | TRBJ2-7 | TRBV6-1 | TGTGCCAGCACCCGAAGGGAGGGGGCGGTCAACTCCTACGAGCAGTACTTC | CASTRREGAVNSYEQYF
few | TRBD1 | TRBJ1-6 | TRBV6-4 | TGTGCCAGCAGAGATACAGGGGAGAGGGATAATTCACCCCTCCACTTT | CASRDTGERDNSPLHF
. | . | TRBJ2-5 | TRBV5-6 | TGTGCCAGCAGCTTGTCAGTGGGGGGGCCTGAGACCCAGTACTTC | CASSLSVGGPETQYF
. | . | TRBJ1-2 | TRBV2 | TGTGCCAGCAGTGGATCGAGGGAGGGCTACACCTTC | CASSGSREGYTF
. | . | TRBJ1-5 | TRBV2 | TGTGCCAGCAGTGTCACGGGTTCGGTAGCAAATCAGCCCCAGCATTTT | CASSVTGSVANQPQHF
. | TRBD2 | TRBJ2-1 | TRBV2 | TGTGCCAGCAGAGGACTAGCGGGGGAAAATGAGCAGTTCTTC | CASRGLAGENEQFF
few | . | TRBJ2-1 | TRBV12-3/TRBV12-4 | TGTGCCAGCAGTTTTCAAGGTTTAGTGTCGGGTGAGCAGTTCTTC | CASSFQGLVSGEQFF
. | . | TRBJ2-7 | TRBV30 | TGTGCCTGGAGCCCAGGACTTACCCGAGCCTACGAGCAGTACTTC | CAWSPGLTRAYEQYF
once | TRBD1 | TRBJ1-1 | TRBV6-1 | TGTGCCAGCAGCAAATTCTTTACAGGGGATGACACTGAAGCTTTCTTT | CASSKFFTGDDTEAFF
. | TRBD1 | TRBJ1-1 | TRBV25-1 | TGTGCCAGCAGCCCCTACGTCCGGGACAGGGACCTCGGAGAGGGGACTGAAGCTTTCTTT | CASSPYVRDRDLGEGTEAFF
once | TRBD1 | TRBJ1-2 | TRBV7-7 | TGTGCCAGCAGCCCGCTCAGGGGGGCTGGCTACACCTTC | CASSPLRGAGYTF
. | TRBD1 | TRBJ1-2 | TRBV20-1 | TGCAGTGCTCCACTGACAGGGGCGGGTGGCTACACCTTC | CSAPLTGAGGYTF
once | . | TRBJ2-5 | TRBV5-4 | TGTGCCAGCAGCCTAAGACTAGTACAAGAGACCCAGTACTTC | CASSLRLVQETQYF
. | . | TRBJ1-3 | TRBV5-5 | TGTGCCAGCAGCTTGGTAGCCACAACCTCTGGAAACACCATATATTTT | CASSLVATTSGNTIYF
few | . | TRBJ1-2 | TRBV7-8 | TGTGCCAGCAGCTTAGAAGGGCAGGGACCCTATGGCTACACCTTC | CASSLEGQGPYGYTF
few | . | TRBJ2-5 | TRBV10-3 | TGTGCCATCAGTGAGCTCGCGGGCCAATCCCAAGAGACCCAGTACTTC | CAISELAGQSQETQYF